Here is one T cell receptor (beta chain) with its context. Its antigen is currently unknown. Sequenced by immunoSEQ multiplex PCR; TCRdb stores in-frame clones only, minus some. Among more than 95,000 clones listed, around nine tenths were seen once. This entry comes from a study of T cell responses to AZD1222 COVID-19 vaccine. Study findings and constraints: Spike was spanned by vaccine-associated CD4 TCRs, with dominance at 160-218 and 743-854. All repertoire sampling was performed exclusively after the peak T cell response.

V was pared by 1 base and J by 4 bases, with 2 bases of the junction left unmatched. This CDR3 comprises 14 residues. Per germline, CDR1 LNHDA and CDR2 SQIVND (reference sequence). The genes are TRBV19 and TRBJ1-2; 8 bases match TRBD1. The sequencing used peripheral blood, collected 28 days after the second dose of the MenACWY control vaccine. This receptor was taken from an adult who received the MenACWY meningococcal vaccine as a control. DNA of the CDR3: TGTGCCAGTAGTATAGGCGGACAGGGCTATGGCTACACCTTC. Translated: CASSIGGQGYGYTF.